A single sample is the source of the 29 T cell receptor beta chains below, sequenced in a study of a mutant IDH1 vaccine in newly diagnosed glioma. Their recognized antigens are unknown. Assay: immunoSEQ multiplex PCR; the TCRdb copy retains only in-frame clones and omits some. The sample shows roughly 50,000 clones, around four fifths of them seen only once. Specified time point: week 35, safety follow-up. Vaccinated patients received 300 ug of mutant IDH1 20-mer peptide per dose, with topical imiquimod. The source was PBMCs, collected from a glioma patient whose treatment included an IDH1 peptide vaccine. The receptors derive from a woman aged 18 to 35 with glioma.

The gene calls are TRBV9 and TRBJ2-7; possibly TRBD1 or TRBD2 for D (6 bases each). The germline V gene has CDR1 SGDLS and CDR2 YYNGEE. V lost 1 base to trimming and J lost 0 bases, with 11 bases between them. This CDR3 is built from 15 residues. The CDR3: CASSVSGGGSYEQYF. The CDR3, as DNA: TGTGCCAGCAGCGTATCCGGGGGCGGCTCCTACGAGCAGTACTTC.

The V call is TRBV5-1, the J call TRBJ2-1; no definite D call. This CDR3 is 14 amino acids long. The germline V and J ends were trimmed by 2 bases and 5 bases, with 11 bases remaining between them. Germline CDR1 and CDR2: SGHRS and YFSETQ. The CDR3 is CASSLLPNDNEQFF. CDR3 bases: TGCGCCAGCAGCTTACTACCGAACGACAATGAGCAGTTCTTC.

This clone was picked up one time. V and J are TRBV7-2 and TRBJ1-5; D perhaps matches TRBD1 (6 bases). The CDR3 has 15 amino acids. Germline CDR1 is SGHTA and CDR2 is FQGNSA. V was trimmed by 1 base and J by 3 bases, leaving 10 bases between them. The DNA for the CDR3 is TGTGCCAGCAGCTTAGACGCGGGGGCCAATCAGCCCCAGCATTTT. Its translation is CASSLDAGANQPQHF. Full variable domain (rest looked up from reference TRBV7-2 and TRBJ1-5): GAGVSQSPSNKVTEKGKDVELRCDPISGHTALYWYRQSLGQGLEFLIYFQGNSAPDKSGLPSDRFSAERTGGSVSTLTIQRTQQEDSAVYLCASSLDAGANQPQHFGDGTRLSIL.

This rearrangement joins TRBV6-6 to TRBJ2-7; possibly TRBD1 for D (5 bases). The V end lost 6 bases, the J end lost 6 bases, and 12 bases lay between the germline ends. The CDR3 has 12 amino acids. CDR1 is MNHNY, CDR2 SVGAGI, per germline (reference sequence). DNA for the CDR3: TGTGCCAGCAGCTCTACAAGGGGCGAGCAGTACTTC. The encoded protein is CASSSTRGEQYF.

The chain combines TRBV29-1 with TRBJ2-3; D unresolved. The CDR3 length is 13 residues. CDR1 is SQVTM and CDR2 is ANQGSEA in the germline V gene. The germline V and J ends were trimmed by 4 bases and 2 bases, with 10 bases remaining between them. In nucleotides, the CDR3 is TGCAGCGTTGGTCTGGGCAACACAGATACGCAGTATTTT. It is translated as CSVGLGNTDTQYF.

This clone was detected a few times. The V call is TRBV7-9, the J call TRBJ1-4, with 10 positions matching TRBD1. Trimming at V came to 3 bases and at J to 6 bases, leaving 7 bases not matched to a gene. Germline CDR1 is SEHNR and CDR2 is FQNEAQ (reference sequence). The CDR3 loop spans 16 amino acids. The CDR3 region has the DNA TGTGCCAGCAGCTTCGGGGACAGGGGCGAAGATGAAAAACTGTTTTTT. It codes for CASSFGDRGEDEKLFF.

This clone has a single count. V gene TRBV9 combines with J gene TRBJ2-4, with a tentative D call TRBD2 (5 bases). Germline-derived CDR1 and CDR2 are SGDLS and YYNGEE. CDR3 size: 15 residues. V shed 4 bases and J shed 0 bases, with 11 bases lying between them. The DNA for the CDR3 is TGTGCCAGCAGCCTACGGACTGGAGCCAAAAACATTCAGTACTTC. Amino acid sequence: CASSLRTGAKNIQYF.

The genes are TRBV30 and TRBJ2-1; no clear D gene. Germline lookup yields CDR1 GTSNPN and CDR2 SVGIG (reference sequence). Trimming stripped 5 bases from V and 4 bases from J, with 12 bases between. The CDR3 totals 13 residues. CDR3 nucleotides: TGTGCCTGGGGCCCTTCTGGGTACAATGAGCAGTTCTTC. It yields the protein CAWGPSGYNEQFF.

This clone was detected a few times. This rearrangement joins TRBV18 to TRBJ1-1; a weak D match, TRBD1 (6 bases). V dropped 4 bases and J dropped 6 bases, with 9 bases sitting between them. Germline CDR1 reads KGHSH; CDR2 reads LQKENI. The CDR3 spans 12 residues. This CDR3 is CASSRRQAEAFF. Written as DNA, the CDR3 is TGTGCCAGCTCACGCAGACAGGCTGAAGCTTTCTTT. The complete variable domain, with remaining parts taken from reference TRBV18 and TRBJ1-1, reads NAGVMQNPRHLVRRRGQEARLRCSPMKGHSHVYWYRQLPEEGLKFMVYLQKENIIDESGMPKERFSAEFPKEGPSILRIQQVVRGDSAAYFCASSRRQAEAFFGQGTRLTVV.

The genes are TRBV9 and TRBJ1-3; tentative D call: TRBD1 (5 bases). V was shortened by 4 bases and J by 2 bases, with 13 bases between the two germline ends. The CDR3 is 15 residues long. Germline CDR1 reads SGDLS; CDR2 reads YYNGEE. CDR3 protein: CASSNFSGAGNTIYF. The CDR3 nucleotides read TGTGCCAGCAGCAATTTTTCGGGGGCTGGAAACACCATATATTTT.

This clone was seen only a few times. This chain links TRBV9 with TRBJ1-1; 9 bases line up with TRBD1. The CDR3 contains 14 residues. V gave up 4 bases and J gave up 4 bases; unmatched junction bases: 5. Germline CDR1 reads SGDLS; CDR2 reads YYNGEE. CDR3 amino acids: CASSPTTGGTEAFF. The CDR3 DNA is TGTGCCAGCAGCCCGACGACAGGGGGCACTGAAGCTTTCTTT.

The chain couples TRBV5-6 to TRBJ1-2; the match to TRBD1 covers 10 bases. This CDR3 comprises 15 residues. Germline lookup yields CDR1 SGHDT and CDR2 YYEEEE. The J segment lost 4 bases and the V segment lost 2 bases, leaving 5 bases of the junction unmatched. CDR3 loop: CASSFRDRGGYGYTF. CDR3 nucleotide sequence: TGTGCCAGCAGCTTCCGGGACAGGGGTGGCTATGGCTACACCTTC.

This chain links TRBV7-8 with TRBJ2-3; no clear D. V was pared by 1 base and J by 5 bases, with 10 bases between. The germline gives CDR1 SGHVS, CDR2 FQNEAQ. The CDR3 has 14 amino acids. CDR3 nucleotide sequence: TGTGCCAGCAGCTTAGGAGGACCACAAGATACGCAGTATTTT. Translated: CASSLGGPQDTQYF.

The chain joins TRBV4-1 to TRBJ2-1; D not certain. Between the trimmed V and J ends, which lost 5 bases and 5 bases, there was a span of 10 bases. The CDR3 runs 13 residues. Germline V lookup: CDR1 MGHRA, CDR2 YSYEKL. In DNA form, the CDR3 reads TGCGCCAGCAGCTCAGAGGCGGACAATGAGCAGTTCTTC. It specifies CASSSEADNEQFF.

The rearrangement uses TRBV29-1 and TRBJ2-3; tentative D call: TRBD2 (5 bases). CDR3 length equals 13 residues. Germline values: CDR1 SQVTM, CDR2 ANQGSEA. The V gene lost 6 bases and the J gene lost 0 bases, with 10 bases spanning the gap. The CDR3 nucleotides are TGCAGCGTGAGAAGGACTAGCACAGATACGCAGTATTTT. It is translated as CSVRRTSTDTQYF.

This chain joins TRBV10-1 and TRBJ1-1; TRBD1 agrees at 8 bases. The ends lost 6 bases at V and 5 bases at J; junction bases unmatched: 5. Germline V gives CDR1 WNHNN, CDR2 SYGVQD (reference sequence). There are 13 residues in the CDR3. The CDR3 region has the DNA TGCGCCAGCAGGGACAGGGCCGGGACTGAAGCTTTCTTT. Its protein product is CASRDRAGTEAFF.

The V call is TRBV7-9, the J call TRBJ1-6; D unresolved. V was cut by 4 bases and J by 7 bases, with 8 bases left in between. Germline V gene lookup returns CDR1 SEHNR and CDR2 FQNEAQ (reference sequence). This CDR3 contains 13 residues. The CDR3 DNA is TGTGCCAGCAGCTCCCGACTAAATTCACCCCTCCACTTT. Translated: CASSSRLNSPLHF.

The chain employs TRBV5-1 and TRBJ1-4, with a tentative D call TRBD1 (6 bases). Trimming cost V 3 bases and J 10 bases, with 19 bases left between them. The CDR3 loop spans 15 amino acids. Looked up from germline, CDR1 is SGHRS and CDR2 is YFSETQ. CDR3 sequence: CASSYRPPGEGKLFF. In DNA form, the CDR3 reads TGCGCCAGCAGCTACAGGCCGCCAGGGGAAGGAAAACTGTTTTTT.

The chain employs TRBV7-9 and TRBJ2-1; the D is unclear. CDR3 length: 13 residues. Trimming removed 3 bases at V and 9 bases at J, with 12 bases between. The germline gives CDR1 SEHNR, CDR2 FQNEAQ (reference sequence). The CDR3 DNA reads as TGTGCCAGCAGCTTTGATCAGGTCTCTGAGCAGTTCTTC. Amino acid sequence: CASSFDQVSEQFF.

The chain links TRBV11-2 to TRBJ2-1, with D perhaps matching TRBD2 (5 bases). The CDR3 loop spans 17 amino acids. Germline V CDR1 and CDR2: SGHAT, FQNNGV. V lost 5 bases to trimming and J lost 0 bases, with 17 bases between them. The CDR3 DNA sequence: TGTGCCAGCAGCCTTGCGAGGCGGGTAACCTCCTACAATGAGCAGTTCTTC. It is translated as CASSLARRVTSYNEQFF.

The V and J genes are TRBV19 and TRBJ2-5; no definite D call. V dropped 1 base and J dropped 4 bases, with 10 bases sitting between them. The germline V gene encodes CDR1 LNHDA and CDR2 SQIVND (reference sequence). The CDR3 has 14 residues. The CDR3 loop is CASSIASHRETQYF. The CDR3 bases are TGTGCCAGTAGTATAGCCTCACATAGAGAGACCCAGTACTTC.

The chain recombines TRBV7-2 with TRBJ2-7; 9 bases are shared with TRBD2. V was clipped by 1 base and J by 0 bases; unmatched bases: 7. The germline V gene has CDR1 SGHTA and CDR2 FQGNSA. CDR3 length: 17 residues. The CDR3 nucleotides are TGTGCCAGCAGCTTAGGGGCTAGCGGGATTCTCTCCTACGAGCAGTACTTC. This codes for CASSLGASGILSYEQYF.

The V gene is TRBV25-1, the J gene TRBJ2-7; the D is unclear. In germline, CDR1 is MGHDK, CDR2 SYGVNS. The CDR3 has 13 amino acids. Trimming cost V 10 bases and J 0 bases, with 13 bases left between them. The CDR3 DNA reads TGTGCCATTTCACCCGAGAGCTCCTACGAGCAGTACTTC. It codes for CAISPESSYEQYF.

This clone ranks as medium-sized. The chain carries TRBV7-9 and TRBJ1-5; maybe TRBD1 (5 bases). Trimming took off 0 bases at V and 2 bases at J, with 5 bases between the two ends. The CDR3 contains 14 residues. The germline CDR1 and CDR2 sequences are SEHNR and FQNEAQ (reference sequence). For the CDR3, the DNA is TGTGCCAGCAGCTTAGCGGGGGGCAATCAGCCCCAGCATTTT. Residues: CASSLAGGNQPQHF.

J is TRBJ2-1 and V is TRBV6-5; TRBD2 is a possible D gene (5 bases). The V gene's germline CDR1 is MNHEY and CDR2 SVGAGI. The CDR3 sequence is 13 residues long. Trimming cost V 7 bases and J 7 bases, with 14 bases left between them. CDR3 sequence (DNA): TGTGCCAGCACGGGGTGGATGGGAAATGAGCAGTTCTTC. It is translated as CASTGWMGNEQFF.

This chain links TRBV19 with TRBJ1-2, with D perhaps matching TRBD1 (5 bases). The germline V gene has CDR1 LNHDA and CDR2 SQIVND (reference sequence). The CDR3 totals 14 residues. Trimming pared 3 bases from V and 0 bases from J, leaving 8 bases between. The CDR3: CASSIRGTNYGYTF. The DNA for the CDR3 is TGTGCCAGTAGTATCCGGGGGACTAACTATGGCTACACCTTC.

The chain carries TRBV6-6 and TRBJ2-1; D is ambiguous. The V end lost 6 bases, the J end lost 9 bases, and 12 bases lay between the germline ends. This CDR3 is built from 12 residues. The germline V gene encodes CDR1 MNHNY and CDR2 SVGAGI (reference sequence). The CDR3 sequence is CASRTSTAEQFF. The CDR3 DNA reads TGTGCCAGCAGAACCAGTACCGCTGAGCAGTTCTTC.

This clone was seen more than once but under ten times. The chain links TRBV14 to TRBJ1-1; no firm D call. V was cut by 0 bases and J by 0 bases, with 5 bases left in between. Germline V gene data show CDR1 as SGHDN and CDR2 as FVKESK. This CDR3 is built from 14 residues. The CDR3 region is CASSQELVNTEAFF. Here the CDR3 DNA reads TGTGCCAGCAGCCAAGAACTGGTGAACACTGAAGCTTTCTTT.

In this sample, this clone turned up a few times. The rearrangement links TRBV4-3 to TRBJ1-1; no firm D call. CDR3 length equals 14 residues. Germline loops: CDR1 LGHNA, CDR2 YSLEER. Trimming took 3 bases from V and 1 from J, leaving 9 bases between them. CDR3 region: CASSQARANTEAFF. DNA of the CDR3: TGCGCCAGCAGCCAGGCCCGGGCGAACACTGAAGCTTTCTTT.